Presented here are 29 T cell receptor beta chains from one specimen sequenced in a study of T cell repertoires in cytomegalovirus infection. TCRdb processed the reads anew with MiXCR; each CDR3 protein has one entry. The table records roughly 190,000 distinct CDR3 sequences, 8% to 10% of them present only once. Specimen: PBMCs. These receptors were taken from a human donor in good health (CMV status not recorded). Some clones in this sample may be carry-over from other donors' samples.

This clonotype was detected ten times or more. The chain recombines TRBV6-5 with TRBJ2-3, with 7 bases matching TRBD2. Trimming cost V 5 bases and J 1 base; bases outside gene matches: 3. Germline CDR1 is MNHEY and CDR2 is SVGAGI. The CDR3 is made up of 14 amino acids. CDR3 loop: CASSLAERTDTQYF. For the CDR3, the DNA is TGTGCCAGCAGTCTAGCGGAGCGCACAGATACGCAGTATTTT.

The rearrangement links TRBV7-3 to TRBJ2-6, with D unresolved. Trimming stripped 4 bases from V and 3 bases from J, with 10 bases between. The CDR3 runs 15 residues. Germline V gives CDR1 SGHTA, CDR2 FQGTGA. The CDR3 sequence: CASSSQGGGANVLTF. The CDR3 DNA sequence: TGTGCCAGCAGCTCGCAAGGTGGTGGGGCCAACGTCCTGACTTTC.

This clonotype was observed many times. The chain links TRBV7-2 to TRBJ2-1; D possibly corresponds to TRBD1 (6 bases). V was pared by 1 base and J by 4 bases, with 11 bases between. CDR3 length equals 15 residues. CDR1 SGHTA and CDR2 FQGNSA come from the germline V gene. The CDR3 reads CASSLEGVSYNEQFF. CDR3 coding DNA: TGTGCCAGCAGCTTAGAGGGGGTCTCTTACAATGAGCAGTTCTTC.

In its sample, this clonotype was seen many times. V gene TRBV7-2 combines with J gene TRBJ1-1; D ambiguous. The CDR3 loop spans 14 amino acids. V lost 2 bases to trimming and J lost 1 base, with 8 bases between them. Germline loops: CDR1 SGHTA, CDR2 FQGNSA. CDR3 nucleotides: TGTGCCAGCAGCTTAAGGACGGCGAACACTGAAGCTTTCTTT. Translating gives CASSLRTANTEAFF.

This clonotype was found many times. This chain uses TRBV5-1 with TRBJ2-3; no definite D call. Between the trimmed V and J ends, which lost 0 bases and 11 bases, there was a span of 22 bases. This CDR3 is 16 amino acids long. Germline V gene lookup returns CDR1 SGHRS and CDR2 YFSETQ. The CDR3 spells CASSLAPPADSMKQYF. Here the CDR3 DNA reads TGCGCCAGCAGCTTGGCCCCACCGGCCGATTCGATGAAGCAGTATTTT.

This clonotype was counted at least ten times. The chain joins TRBV13 to TRBJ1-2; TRBD1 is a possible D gene (5 bases). The CDR3 has 16 residues. Germline CDR1 reads PRHDT; CDR2 reads FYEKMQ (reference sequence). Trimming pared 0 bases from V and 4 bases from J, leaving 15 bases between. CDR3 region: CASSLGRGRFGYGYTF. In nucleotides, the CDR3 is TGTGCCAGCAGCTTAGGCCGGGGACGGTTCGGCTATGGCTACACCTTC.

The sample holds many counts of this clonotype. The genes are TRBV7-2 and TRBJ1-4, with D unclear. The V end lost 3 bases, the J end lost 0 bases, and 5 bases lay between the germline ends. Germline-derived CDR1 and CDR2 are SGHTA and FQGNSA. This CDR3 has 14 amino acids. CDR3 DNA: TGTGCCAGCAGCTTGAGCCCAACTAATGAAAAACTGTTTTTT. Its translation: CASSLSPTNEKLFF.

This clonotype was observed a few times. J is TRBJ2-7 and V is TRBV16; 11 bases are a match to TRBD2. The length of the CDR3 is 16 residues. Germline V gives CDR1 KGHSY, CDR2 FQNENV. The V and J ends lost 4 bases and 2 bases, in that order; junction bases with no gene match: 7. CDR3 sequence: CASSPLRLAGTYEQYF. CDR3 in DNA: TGTGCCAGCAGCCCTCTCCGACTAGCGGGGACCTACGAGCAGTACTTC.

Ten or more counts support this clonotype. The chain uses TRBV24-1 and TRBJ1-5; TRBD1 is a possible D gene (6 bases). Germline V gives CDR1 KGHDR, CDR2 SFDVKD. With 4 bases removed from V and 6 bases from J, the gap between germline ends came to 9 bases. This CDR3 contains 13 residues. The DNA for the CDR3 is TGTGCCACCAGTGAGCGGACAGTTCAGCCCCAGCATTTT. This codes for CATSERTVQPQHF.

This clonotype was seen repeatedly, ten times or more. The chain carries TRBV7-6 and TRBJ2-5, with 11 bases identical to TRBD2. J was trimmed by 7 bases and V by 7 bases; bases with no gene match: 11. The CDR3 is 15 residues long. Germline CDR1 is SGHVS and CDR2 is FNYEAQ. CDR3 DNA: TGTGCCAGCATCCTGGGTAGCGGGGGGGCCGGGACCCAGTACTTC. Its translation is CASILGSGGAGTQYF.

This sequence joins TRBV7-2 and TRBJ2-5; D possibly corresponds to TRBD2 (5 bases). Germline lookup yields CDR1 SGHTA and CDR2 FQGNSA. The V end was cut by 5 bases, the J end by 5 bases, with 9 bases between. The CDR3 runs to 12 residues. CDR3 sequence (DNA): TGTGCCAGCAGCAAGTTAGCGGAGACCCAGTACTTC. Residues: CASSKLAETQYF.

This clonotype has ten or more counts. The chain carries TRBV25-1 and TRBJ1-6, with 7 bases matching TRBD1. The germline CDR1 and CDR2 sequences are MGHDK and SYGVNS. This CDR3 is 18 amino acids long. Trimming at V came to 1 base and at J to 7 bases, leaving 13 bases not matched to a gene. CDR3 DNA: TGTGCCAGCAGTGAATTTGGGAAAGGGGGCGCGGGAAATTCACCCCTCCACTTT. Translated, it gives CASSEFGKGGAGNSPLHF. Combining the CDR3 with reference TRBV25-1 and TRBJ1-6 gives the whole variable domain EADIYQTPRYLVIGTGKKITLECSQTMGHDKMYWYQQDPGMELHLIHYSYGVNSTEKGDLSSESTVSRIRTEHFPLTLESARPSHTSQYLCASSEFGKGGAGNSPLHFGNGTRLTVT.

At least ten counts were recorded for this clonotype. The chain has TRBV6-1 and TRBJ1-1, with D possibly matching TRBD1 (6 bases). V shed 8 bases and J shed 6 bases, with 16 bases lying between them. The CDR3 extends over 13 amino acids. The germline CDR1 and CDR2 sequences are MNHNS and SASEGT. CDR3 in DNA: TGTGCCAGCGAACGGGGGGCCAGGGCTGAAGCTTTCTTT. It codes for CASERGARAEAFF.

The rearrangement uses TRBV27 and TRBJ2-7; TRBD2 matches 7 bases. CDR3 length: 17 residues. Germline V lookup: CDR1 MNHEY, CDR2 SMNVEV (reference sequence). J gave up 0 bases and V 6 bases, and 14 bases lay outside the gene matches. CDR3 DNA sequence: TGTGCCAGCAGCTCGAGGATAACCGGGACTATCTCCTACGAGCAGTACTTC. Protein product: CASSSRITGTISYEQYF.

The chain is built from TRBV5-6 and TRBJ1-6; 7 bases fit TRBD1. Germline trimming cut 3 bases from V and 5 bases from J; bases unmatched to any gene: 8. Germline assignment: CDR1 SGHDT and CDR2 YYEEEE. The CDR3 consists of 16 residues. CDR3 sequence (DNA): TGTGCCAGCAGCTCATCCCGACAGGGTCATAATTCACCCCTCCACTTT. It codes for CASSSSRQGHNSPLHF.

The CDR3 here is CASSHQGSDTQYF. CDR3 coding DNA: TGTGCCAGCAGCCACCAGGGGTCAGATACGCAGTATTTT. The rearrangement links TRBV14 to TRBJ2-3, with D possibly being TRBD1 (6 bases). Trimming left V 3 bases short and J 4 bases short, with 8 bases between. Germline V gene lookup returns CDR1 SGHDN and CDR2 FVKESK. The CDR3 length is 13 residues.

This clonotype was seen at least ten times. The chain employs TRBV7-9 and TRBJ1-1; tentative D call: TRBD1 (5 bases). This CDR3 has 14 amino acids. Germline V gives CDR1 SEHNR, CDR2 FQNEAQ (reference sequence). Trimming took off 5 bases at V and 0 bases at J, with 10 bases between the two ends. CDR3 sequence (DNA): TGTGCCAGCAGCCCAGACAGAGTGAACACTGAAGCTTTCTTT. Translated, it gives CASSPDRVNTEAFF.

This clonotype has ten or more counts. The chain uses TRBV7-2 and TRBJ1-6; D remains ambiguous. Between the trimmed V and J ends, which lost 6 bases and 7 bases, there was a span of 7 bases. The CDR3 loop spans 12 amino acids. CDR1 is SGHTA, CDR2 FQGNSA, per germline. The DNA of the CDR3 is TGTGCCAGCAGAACCCTGAATTCACCCCTCCACTTT. Its translation is CASRTLNSPLHF.

This sequence joins TRBV19 and TRBJ1-1, with 7 bases aligning to TRBD1. Germline V lookup: CDR1 LNHDA, CDR2 SQIVND (reference sequence). V shed 6 bases and J 3 bases; nucleotides not matched to a gene: 1. The CDR3 contains 12 residues. CDR3 residues: CASRGQDTEAFF. In DNA, the CDR3 is TGTGCCAGTAGAGGACAGGACACTGAAGCTTTCTTT.

At least ten counts were recorded for this clonotype. This rearrangement joins TRBV6-2 or TRBV6-3 to TRBJ2-7; D call uncertain. The CDR3 spans 14 residues. Germline V gives CDR1 MNHEY, CDR2 SVGEGT. V dropped 5 bases and J dropped 2 bases, with 13 bases sitting between them. CDR3 sequence reads: CASSITGRAYEQYF. In DNA form, the CDR3 reads TGTGCCAGCAGTATAACCGGACGTGCCTACGAGCAGTACTTC.

Ten or more counts support this clonotype. The chain joins TRBV7-9 to TRBJ2-5; TRBD1 aligns across 7 bases. The CDR3 has 14 residues. Trimming at V came to 0 bases and at J to 3 bases, leaving 1 base not matched to a gene. Germline loops: CDR1 SEHNR, CDR2 FQNEAQ (reference sequence). In DNA, the CDR3 is TGTGCCAGCAGCTTAGCTACAGGGGAAGAGACCCAGTACTTC. Amino acids: CASSLATGEETQYF.

The table lists this clonotype with a few counts. V and J are TRBV7-9 and TRBJ1-4; no firm D call. This CDR3 spans 14 amino acids. The germline gives CDR1 SEHNR, CDR2 FQNEAQ (reference sequence). V lost 2 bases and J lost 0, with 4 bases in between. The CDR3 is CASSLKATNEKLFF. The CDR3 bases are TGTGCCAGCAGCTTAAAAGCAACTAATGAAAAACTGTTTTTT.

This clonotype was counted ten times or more. The V gene is TRBV7-3, the J gene TRBJ1-1; D is unresolved. The V gene's germline CDR1 is SGHTA and CDR2 FQGTGA. The CDR3 sequence is 15 residues long. V lost 1 base and J 0 bases, leaving 9 bases between the germline ends. For the CDR3, the DNA is TGTGCCAGCAGCTTAAAGGCCGGACTGAACACTGAAGCTTTCTTT. It specifies CASSLKAGLNTEAFF.

There are many counts of this clonotype. This chain links TRBV6-4 with TRBJ2-1; D uncertain. This CDR3 contains 13 residues. The V and J ends lost 2 bases and 5 bases respectively, with 7 bases between them. Per the germline V gene, CDR1 is MRHNA and CDR2 is SNTAGT. The CDR3 bases are TGTGCCAGCAGTGACGGGAACAACAATGAGCAGTTCTTC. It is translated as CASSDGNNNEQFF.

At least ten counts were recorded for this clonotype. The V call is TRBV19, the J call TRBJ1-4; the D gene is possibly TRBD1 (5 bases). The CDR3 has 16 residues. Trimming cost V 2 bases and J 5 bases, with 15 bases left between them. Germline V gene sequence: CDR1 LNHDA, CDR2 SQIVND (reference sequence). Here the CDR3 reads CASSISRDDPNEKLFF. The CDR3 bases are TGTGCCAGTAGTATATCCCGGGACGATCCGAATGAAAAACTGTTTTTT.

J is TRBJ1-6 and V is TRBV4-3, with D possibly matching TRBD1 (6 bases). Germline V gene data show CDR1 as LGHNA and CDR2 as YSLEER. The CDR3 is 14 amino acids. The V gene lost 4 bases and the J gene lost 8 bases, with 12 bases spanning the gap. Written as DNA, the CDR3 is TGCGCCAGCAGCCTCACAGGGAAATATTCACCCCTCCACTTT. The encoded protein is CASSLTGKYSPLHF.

This clonotype was seen at least ten times. The V call is TRBV7-2, the J call TRBJ1-2, with D possibly TRBD1 on 6 matching bases. Germline V gene sequence: CDR1 SGHTA, CDR2 FQGNSA. Trimming took off 2 bases at V and 4 bases at J, with 8 bases between the two ends. The CDR3 is 13 residues long. CDR3 coding DNA: TGTGCCAGCAGCTTAAGGGGGAGCTATGGCTACACCTTC. Translation gives CASSLRGSYGYTF.

This clonotype was detected ten times or more. V usage is TRBV7-9 and J usage is TRBJ1-2; D unresolved. Trimming cost V 3 bases and J 3 bases, with 8 bases left between them. CDR1 and CDR2 from the germline V gene are SEHNR and FQNEAQ (reference sequence). The CDR3 is 13 residues long. The CDR3 protein is CASSFEGDYGYTF. The CDR3 DNA follows: TGTGCCAGCAGCTTTGAGGGAGACTATGGCTACACCTTC.

J is TRBJ2-5 and V is TRBV5-5, with a possible D match to TRBD2 (7 bases). The CDR3 has 16 residues. V was cut by 2 bases and J by 4 bases, with 18 bases left in between. The germline V gene encodes CDR1 SGHKS and CDR2 YYEKEE (reference sequence). CDR3 nucleotides: TGTGCCAGCAGCTTCGGGGGGAGTGGCAGGGGAGAGACCCAGTACTTC. This gives the protein CASSFGGSGRGETQYF.